The 31 T cell receptor beta chains presented below share a single source sample, sequenced in a study of cytomegalovirus exposure and HLA in healthy donors (dated by TCRdb to about 2017). The method behind the library was the immunoSEQ multiplex PCR assay. Here the immuneACCESS table is served through TCRdb, limited to in-frame sequences with V and J called. Missing clones are a known gap in these copies; in checked studies unresolved V genes cover under half, and the rest lacks a known reason. Here the sample has about 120,000 clones; approximately 88% occur a single time. In total, the top ten clones hold around 1.9% of the sample. The sequenced sample was PBMCs. Receptor source: a man aged 18 to 30 in good health and CMV-seronegative.

Only one count was recorded for this clone. The V gene is TRBV11-3, the J gene TRBJ1-1, with a tentative D call TRBD1 (5 bases). The CDR3 extends over 16 amino acids. V gave up 0 bases and J gave up 3 bases, with 14 bases separating them. Germline CDR1 and CDR2: SGHNT and YENEEA. The DNA for the CDR3 is TGTGCCAGCAGCTTAGAGTCCTGGAGGGGCCACACTGAAGCTTTCTTT. Translation gives CASSLESWRGHTEAFF.

This CDR3 reads CSVLTSGRPNNEQFF. CDR3 nucleotide sequence: TGCAGCGTTCTAACTAGCGGGAGGCCAAACAATGAGCAGTTCTTC. This chain links TRBV29-1 with TRBJ2-1; 12 bases map to TRBD2. Germline V gene data show CDR1 as SQVTM and CDR2 as ANQGSEA. The CDR3 sequence is 15 residues long. The junction had 7 bases not matched to a gene; V was cut back by 5 bases and J by 5 bases.

This chain links TRBV6-8 with TRBJ2-7, with unresolved D. Germline V gene sequence: CDR1 MNHGY, CDR2 SAAAGT. V lost 5 bases and J lost 5, with 7 bases in between. The length of the CDR3 is 11 residues. The CDR3 loop reads CASSEYHEQYF. The CDR3 region has the DNA TGTGCCAGCAGTGAGTACCACGAGCAGTACTTC.

This chain connects TRBV6-5 to TRBJ2-5; 9 bases line up with TRBD1. The CDR3 totals 16 residues. V shed 4 bases and J 5 bases; nucleotides not matched to a gene: 11. The V gene's germline CDR1 is MNHEY and CDR2 SVGAGI. For the CDR3, the DNA is TGTGCCAGCAGTTTTTCCGGACAGGGGTATCACGAGACCCAGTACTTC. Encoded protein: CASSFSGQGYHETQYF.

This chain joins TRBV28 and TRBJ2-3; unclear D gene. Germline CDR1 is MDHEN and CDR2 is SYDVKM. V was trimmed by 5 bases and J by 6 bases, leaving 12 bases between them. CDR3 size: 13 residues. The CDR3 region is CASSPPTGDTQYF. The CDR3 DNA reads as TGTGCCAGCAGTCCGCCGACCGGGGATACGCAGTATTTT.

The chain is built from TRBV5-6 and TRBJ1-5; D is ambiguous. The germline gives CDR1 SGHDT, CDR2 YYEEEE. V lost 4 bases and J lost 2, with 16 bases in between. This CDR3 comprises 16 residues. CDR3 loop: CASSRASLRGNQPQHF. The CDR3 DNA reads as TGTGCCAGCAGCCGAGCCTCCTTGAGGGGCAATCAGCCCCAGCATTTT.

In regard to this clone: Compared with germline, one end of the junction differs, possibly owing to a read error. The chain couples TRBV19 to TRBJ1-1; 11 bases are a match to TRBD1. Per germline, CDR1 LNHDA and CDR2 SQIVND (reference sequence). CDR3 length: 13 amino acids. CDR3 amino acids: CASSSVTGTGGLF. The CDR3 DNA sequence: TGTGCCAGTAGTTCCGTCACCGGGACAGGGGGTCTCTTT.

The CDR3 region has the DNA TGTGCCAGTAGCCCGACAGGGGGCCACAGCAATCAGCCCCAGCATTTT. Protein: CASSPTGGHSNQPQHF. V and J are TRBV19 and TRBJ1-5; TRBD1 matches 10 bases. The CDR3 is 16 amino acids. V was clipped by 6 bases and J by 1 base; unmatched bases: 6. Germline CDR1 reads LNHDA; CDR2 reads SQIVND (reference sequence).

The chain recombines TRBV5-1 with TRBJ2-7; D is unresolved. The length of the CDR3 is 14 residues. Trimming left V 1 base short and J 5 bases short, with 13 bases between. Looked up from germline, CDR1 is SGHRS and CDR2 is YFSETQ. CDR3 sequence: CASSLFGYNDEQYF. In DNA, the CDR3 is TGCGCCAGCAGCTTGTTCGGGTATAACGACGAGCAGTACTTC.

The table lists this clone with a count of one. This chain joins TRBV11-3 and TRBJ2-1, with TRBD2 matching over 10 bases. Germline values: CDR1 SGHNT, CDR2 YENEEA. The CDR3 runs 17 residues. With 5 bases clipped from V and 4 bases from J, the junction kept 11 bases outside the gene matches. The CDR3 DNA sequence: TGTGCCAGCAGCACAAGGACTAGCGGAATTATATACAATGAGCAGTTCTTC. It is translated as CASSTRTSGIIYNEQFF.

This clone was observed once. The rearrangement uses TRBV4-2 and TRBJ2-4; D is ambiguous. Germline loops: CDR1 LGHNA, CDR2 YNFKEQ. The CDR3 spans 17 residues. V dropped 1 base and J dropped 0 bases, with 13 bases sitting between them. The CDR3 reads CASSQGYRDLAKNIQYF. The CDR3 DNA reads as TGTGCCAGCAGCCAAGGGTACAGAGATCTAGCCAAAAACATTCAGTACTTC.

This sequence joins TRBV15 and TRBJ2-5; TRBD1 is a possible D gene (5 bases). From germline, CDR1 is LNHNV and CDR2 YYDKDF (reference sequence). This CDR3 contains 14 residues. V lost 0 bases, J lost 4 bases, and 9 bases lay in between. CDR3 loop: CATSREPGPETQYF. CDR3 nucleotide sequence: TGTGCCACCAGCAGAGAACCAGGGCCAGAGACCCAGTACTTC.

V gene TRBV5-4 combines with J gene TRBJ1-1, with TRBD1 matching over 8 bases. Germline-derived CDR1 and CDR2 are SGHNT and YYREEE (reference sequence). This CDR3 contains 15 residues. The V and J ends lost 4 bases and 1 base, in that order; junction bases with no gene match: 6. CDR3 region: CASSPRGTGNTEAFF. The CDR3 nucleotides read TGTGCCAGCAGCCCACGAGGGACAGGGAACACTGAAGCTTTCTTT.

The chain joins TRBV18 to TRBJ1-1, with 8 bases aligning to TRBD1. There are 14 residues in the CDR3. The V segment lost 6 bases and the J segment 2 bases; nucleotides outside the gene matches: 5. Per germline, CDR1 KGHSH and CDR2 LQKENI. CDR3 DNA: TGTGCCAGCTCGAAAGACAGGGGTAACACTGAAGCTTTCTTT. Translation: CASSKDRGNTEAFF.

This clone was picked up one time. The V and J genes are TRBV28 and TRBJ1-5, with D perhaps matching TRBD1 (5 bases). The V gene's germline CDR1 is MDHEN and CDR2 SYDVKM. Between the trimmed V and J ends, which lost 4 bases and 7 bases, there was a span of 17 bases. CDR3 length equals 15 residues. In DNA form, the CDR3 reads TGTGCCAGCAGTTCCTCCAGGGAGCGGGGCCAGCCCCAGCATTTT. The encoded protein is CASSSSRERGQPQHF.

The chain has TRBV7-9 and TRBJ1-5, with D possibly matching TRBD1 (5 bases). The CDR3 is made up of 16 amino acids. Germline V lookup: CDR1 SEHNR, CDR2 FQNEAQ (reference sequence). V was pared by 5 bases and J by 0 bases, with 14 bases between. CDR3 sequence: CASSPGQGNSNQPQHF. The CDR3 DNA follows: TGTGCCAGCAGCCCCGGGCAGGGTAATAGCAATCAGCCCCAGCATTTT. The entire variable domain, with the rest obtained from reference TRBV7-9 and TRBJ1-5, is as follows: DTGVSQNPRHKITKRGQNVTFRCDPISEHNRLYWYRQTLGQGPEFLTYFQNEAQLEKSRLLSDRFSAERPKGSFSTLEIQRTEQGDSAMYLCASSPGQGNSNQPQHFGDGTRLSIL.

This clone was counted between two and nine times. The CDR3 DNA follows: TGTGCCTGGAAACACTTGGGACTAGCGATAAACACCGGGGAGCTGTTTTTT. Translating it yields CAWKHLGLAINTGELFF. The chain employs TRBV30 and TRBJ2-2, with 10 bases that match TRBD2. The trim removed 4 bases at V and 2 bases at J, leaving 10 bases unmatched. Germline CDR1 GTSNPN, CDR2 SVGIG (reference sequence). The CDR3 runs to 17 residues.

In nucleotides, the CDR3 is TGTGCCAGCAGCTTTATGGGGGCGGCAGATACGCAGTATTTT. Translated: CASSFMGAADTQYF. J is TRBJ2-3 and V is TRBV5-5; a possible D gene is TRBD1 (6 bases). CDR1 SGHKS and CDR2 YYEKEE come from the germline V gene (reference sequence). V lost 2 bases to trimming and J lost 4 bases, with 11 bases between them. The CDR3 covers 14 residues.

The rearrangement uses TRBV7-2 and TRBJ1-1; weak D call: TRBD1 (5 bases). Germline CDR1 SGHTA, CDR2 FQGNSA. V was pared by 5 bases and J by 4 bases, with 17 bases between. CDR3 length: 15 residues. CDR3 in DNA: TGTGCCAGCAGCAGGCAGGGAAAGAGGCTCACTGAAGCTTTCTTT. Translation gives CASSRQGKRLTEAFF. The whole variable domain, filled in from reference TRBV7-2 and TRBJ1-1, reads GAGVSQSPSNKVTEKGKDVELRCDPISGHTALYWYRQSLGQGLEFLIYFQGNSAPDKSGLPSDRFSAERTGGSVSTLTIQRTQQEDSAVYLCASSRQGKRLTEAFFGQGTRLTVV.

This sequence joins TRBV28 and TRBJ2-7; D is unclear. With 6 bases removed from V and 4 bases from J, the gap between germline ends came to 13 bases. Germline-derived CDR1 and CDR2 are MDHEN and SYDVKM. The CDR3 sequence is 13 residues long. The DNA for the CDR3 is TGTGCCAGCAGAGAACCAGGTGGTTACGAGCAGTACTTC. This encodes CASREPGGYEQYF.

In this sample, this clone turned up a few times. The chain has TRBV6-4 and TRBJ2-1; 9 bases agree with TRBD2. Losses at the gene ends were 0 bases for V and 2 bases for J; bases not matched to a gene: 2. Germline V CDR1 and CDR2: MRHNA, SNTAGT. The CDR3 extends over 16 amino acids. CDR3 protein: CASSDSGGGAYNEQFF. CDR3 in DNA: TGTGCCAGCAGTGACTCGGGCGGGGGGGCCTACAATGAGCAGTTCTTC.

The V gene is TRBV5-7, the J gene TRBJ1-5; TRBD1 matches 7 bases. TRBV5-7 belongs to the ORF category, with a function that is uncertain. CDR3 size: 15 residues. V was clipped by 0 bases and J by 6 bases; unmatched bases: 6. CDR3 loop: CASSLERQGFQPQHF. The CDR3 nucleotides are TGTGCCAGCAGCTTGGAGAGACAGGGCTTTCAGCCCCAGCATTTT.

The J gene is TRBJ1-2, the V gene TRBV28; D is possibly TRBD1 (6 bases). The CDR3 is 12 amino acids. The V gene's germline CDR1 is MDHEN and CDR2 SYDVKM. The germline V and J ends were trimmed by 4 bases and 8 bases, with 11 bases remaining between them. The CDR3 sequence is CASSSGVWGYTF. CDR3 nucleotides: TGTGCCAGCAGTTCAGGGGTTTGGGGCTACACCTTC.

V is TRBV11-2 and J is TRBJ1-3; D is undetermined. From germline, CDR1 is SGHAT and CDR2 FQNNGV. The V gene lost 5 bases and the J gene lost 0 bases, with 14 bases spanning the gap. The CDR3 covers 16 residues. CDR3 sequence: CASSDVDSRSGNTIYF. CDR3 in DNA: TGTGCCAGCAGCGACGTCGACTCACGCTCTGGAAACACCATATATTTT.

This chain links TRBV5-4 with TRBJ2-3; weak D call: TRBD1 (5 bases). V lost 2 bases to trimming and J lost 1 base, with 17 bases between them. Germline CDR1 and CDR2: SGHNT and YYREEE (reference sequence). The CDR3 totals 17 residues. The CDR3 region is CASSLGPLGQGTDTQYF. The CDR3 DNA sequence: TGTGCCAGCAGCTTAGGTCCATTGGGGCAAGGCACAGATACGCAGTATTTT.

The chain couples TRBV29-1 to TRBJ1-4, with 7 bases lining up with TRBD1. The germline V gene encodes CDR1 SQVTM and CDR2 ANQGSEA. The CDR3 is made up of 14 amino acids. Trimming cost V 2 bases and J 8 bases; bases outside gene matches: 8. DNA of the CDR3: TGCAGCGTTGAACCGACAGGGAGAAAAGAAAAACTGTTTTTT. It yields the protein CSVEPTGRKEKLFF.

The chain links TRBV19 to TRBJ2-7, with D uncertain. Deletions cut 5 bases from V and 1 base from J, with 15 bases between. This CDR3 is 15 amino acids long. From germline, CDR1 is LNHDA and CDR2 SQIVND (reference sequence). CDR3 coding DNA: TGTGCCAGTAGTGCCAAGTCACCGAGATCCTACGAGCAGTACTTC. This sequence encodes CASSAKSPRSYEQYF.

The gene calls are TRBV7-8 and TRBJ1-5, with 9 bases matching TRBD1. Per germline, CDR1 SGHVS and CDR2 FQNEAQ. V lost 1 base and J lost 4; bases outside the gene matches: 5. This CDR3 comprises 16 residues. The CDR3 loop reads CASSLDGTGRNQPQHF. CDR3 DNA: TGTGCCAGCAGCTTAGATGGGACAGGGCGGAATCAGCCCCAGCATTTT.

The chain has TRBV7-9 and TRBJ2-7, with 13 bases that match TRBD2. The V and J ends lost 5 bases and 6 bases, in that order; junction bases with no gene match: 4. Germline loops: CDR1 SEHNR, CDR2 FQNEAQ (reference sequence). The CDR3 runs to 14 residues. In DNA, the CDR3 is TGTGCCAGCAGCCGGACTAGCGGGGGCTCCGAGCAGTACTTC. Its protein is CASSRTSGGSEQYF.

V usage is TRBV7-9 and J usage is TRBJ2-3; D possibly corresponds to TRBD2 (6 bases). V lost 2 bases and J 2 bases, leaving 11 bases between the germline ends. The V gene's germline CDR1 is SEHNR and CDR2 FQNEAQ (reference sequence). The CDR3 covers 15 residues. CDR3 region: CASSLRGTDTDTQYF. The CDR3 coding sequence is TGTGCCAGCAGCTTACGGGGGACCGACACAGATACGCAGTATTTT.

V is TRBV11-3 and J is TRBJ2-1; TRBD1 matches at 7 bases. The CDR3 has 11 amino acids. The junction had 0 bases not matched to a gene; V was cut back by 5 bases and J by 8 bases. Germline V gene sequence: CDR1 SGHNT, CDR2 YENEEA. CDR3 amino acids: CASSQGDEQFF. CDR3 DNA: TGTGCCAGCAGCCAGGGGGATGAGCAGTTCTTC. Full variable domain (outside the CDR3, taken from reference TRBV11-3 and TRBJ2-1): EAGVVQSPRYKIIEKKQPVAFWCNPISGHNTLYWYLQNLGQGPELLIRYENEEAVDDSQLPKDRFSAERLKGVDSTLKIQPAELGDSAVYLCASSQGDEQFFGPGTRLTVL.